This is a list of T cell receptor beta chains from one sample in a study of molecular identifiers for immune sequencing clone quantification. TCRdb re-called the PCR reads with MiXCR, one entry per CDR3 protein. The sample lists around 470,000 distinct CDR3 sequences, around 23% occurring once. The sample was naive CD8+ T cells from blood, with Jurkat cell RNA spiked in. These receptors all come from a human donor in good health. Some libraries in this study had Jurkat cell RNA spiked in. The CDR3 runs from the conserved cysteine through the conserved F or W. The D gene is left open where the match is weak. Not all rows give a size; the values are once, few, many and, for expanded clones, a class.

DNA,CDR3,D,size,V,J
TGCAGTGCCACATTAGGTATTCTGAACGAGCAGTACTTC,CSATLGILNEQYF,.,.,TRBV20-1,TRBJ2-7
TGTGCCACCAGGCGGGGGCTAACCTACGAGCAGTACTTC,CATRRGLTYEQYF,.,many,TRBV27,TRBJ2-7
TGTGCCAGTAAGGCGGATGTAACTGAAGCTTTCTTT,CASKADVTEAFF,.,.,TRBV19,TRBJ1-1
TGTGCCAGCAGCTCCCTGGACTTAGTCGGGAGTGATGAGCAGTTCTTC,CASSSLDLVGSDEQFF,.,many,TRBV9,TRBJ2-1
TGTGCCTGGAGTGTTGGAGCCTTCGGGGATACGCAGTATTTT,CAWSVGAFGDTQYF,.,.,TRBV30,TRBJ2-3
TGCGTCAGCAGCGTGGGTGGGGCTAGATCCTACGAGCAGTACTTC,CVSSVGGARSYEQYF,.,.,TRBV4-3,TRBJ2-7
TGTGCCAGCAGCCCAAATCCGGGACTAGCGTTTCAAGAGACCCAGTACTTC,CASSPNPGLAFQETQYF,TRBD2,many,TRBV7-2,TRBJ2-5
TGTGCCAGCAGTTACTTCAGCGAGCAGTACTTC,CASSYFSEQYF,.,once,TRBV6-5,TRBJ2-7
TGTGCCAGCAGCTTAGACCAGGGTCCAGAGACCCAGTACTTC,CASSLDQGPETQYF,.,many,TRBV7-2,TRBJ2-5
TGTGCCAGCAGCACGTCGTTGGGGGGGAACACTGAAGCTTTCTTT,CASSTSLGGNTEAFF,.,.,TRBV13,TRBJ1-1
TGTGCCAGCAGCTTAGACAGGGCTGGCCAGTACTTC,CASSLDRAGQYF,.,many,TRBV7-9,TRBJ2-7
TGTGCCAGCAGCTCCCCAGCGGGACCTAGTTCCCACGAGCAGTACTTC,CASSSPAGPSSHEQYF,TRBD2,few,TRBV7-2,TRBJ2-7
TGTGCCAGCAGCCTCCTCGGGGGTTCAGGCTACGAGCAGTACTTC,CASSLLGGSGYEQYF,.,many,TRBV11-2,TRBJ2-7
TGCAGTGCCCACGGAACTAGCGGTGTATATTCCTACAATGAGCAGTTCTTC,CSAHGTSGVYSYNEQFF,TRBD2,.,TRBV20-1,TRBJ2-1
TGTGCCAGCAGTCCCGGAGGGTACGAGCAGTACTTC,CASSPGGYEQYF,.,many,TRBV7-9,TRBJ2-7
TGTGCCAGCAGCCAAGATGGGACAGTCACCCACGAGCAGTACTTC,CASSQDGTVTHEQYF,.,few,TRBV3-2,TRBJ2-7
TGTGCCAGCAGCGATGAATTCGCAGATACGCAGTATTTT,CASSDEFADTQYF,.,few,TRBV11-1,TRBJ2-3
TGTGCCAGCAGTCAGGGTGGGGGGATCAGTGAAAAACTGTTTTTT,CASSQGGGISEKLFF,.,.,TRBV7-9,TRBJ1-4
TGCGCCAGCAGCCAAGGCATAGGCTCCTACGAGCAGTACTTC,CASSQGIGSYEQYF,.,few,TRBV4-3,TRBJ2-7
TGTGCCAGCAGCGGTCCTAGCGGGGCGACAGATACGCAGTATTTT,CASSGPSGATDTQYF,TRBD2,many,TRBV9,TRBJ2-3
TGCGCCAGCAGCTTGGAGGGACAGGGGGCGCTTGGCTACACCTTC,CASSLEGQGALGYTF,TRBD1,.,TRBV5-1,TRBJ1-2
TGCAGTGCTAGAGATTACAGGGAAACTAATGAAAAACTGTTTTTT,CSARDYRETNEKLFF,.,many,TRBV20-1,TRBJ1-4
TGCAGTGCTATCGGACTAGCGGGAGAACTTAGCACAGATACGCAGTATTTT,CSAIGLAGELSTDTQYF,TRBD2,few,TRBV20-1,TRBJ2-3
TGTGCCAGTAAAGTGGGGACGGTCGGGGGTCCCCAGCATTTT,CASKVGTVGGPQHF,.,many,TRBV19,TRBJ1-5
TGCAGTGCTACAGGGAAGCCTAACACCGGGGAGCTGTTTTTT,CSATGKPNTGELFF,.,few,TRBV20-1,TRBJ2-2
TGCGCCAGCAGCCAAGGCCCCTCAGGACAGGAGAACTACGAGCAGTACTTC,CASSQGPSGQENYEQYF,TRBD1,.,TRBV4-3,TRBJ2-7
TGTGCCACCAGCAGAGCGGGGGACGGGGAGCTGTTTTTT,CATSRAGDGELFF,.,.,TRBV15,TRBJ2-2
TGTGCCAGCAGCGGCTCGGGACTAGCGGGAGGGATACGAAATTACAGTGAGCAGTTCTTC,CASSGSGLAGGIRNYSEQFF,TRBD2,.,TRBV9,TRBJ2-1
TGCAGTGCTAGATCCCGGACAGGGGGTGTAAACACCATATATTTT,CSARSRTGGVNTIYF,TRBD1,.,TRBV20-1,TRBJ1-3
TGCGCCAGCAGCCAGGTCCTAGCGCGCTACAATGAGCAGTTCTTC,CASSQVLARYNEQFF,.,.,TRBV4-1,TRBJ2-1
TGTGCCAGCAGCTTAGAGGCCGCGGCCGCAATCACCCAAGAGACCCAGTACTTC,CASSLEAAAAITQETQYF,.,few,TRBV7-2,TRBJ2-5
TGTGCCAGCAGCCCCAGTTCGGCGACCCAGTACTTC,CASSPSSATQYF,.,many,TRBV11-2,TRBJ2-5
TGTGCCAGCAGCTTGGCCTCAGCGGGAGCGCCGGGTACCGGGGAGCTGTTTTTT,CASSLASAGAPGTGELFF,TRBD2,few,TRBV5-5,TRBJ2-2
TGTGCCAGCAGCTTAGAGCTGGGAACTAAGATCAATCAGCCCCAGCATTTT,CASSLELGTKINQPQHF,.,.,TRBV7-9,TRBJ1-5
TGTGCCAGCAGCCAACACCGGGGGGGTGAAGCTTTCTTT,CASSQHRGGEAFF,.,few,TRBV9,TRBJ1-1
TGTGCCAGCAGCCCCCCCGGGGAAACCTACGAGCAGTACTTC,CASSPPGETYEQYF,.,few,TRBV11-2,TRBJ2-7
TGTGCCAGCAGTGAGCCGCGGGCTAATGAAAAACTGTTTTTT,CASSEPRANEKLFF,.,many,TRBV2,TRBJ1-4
TGTGCCAGCAGCTCGACAGGGGCCTTTAATGAAAAACTGTTTTTT,CASSSTGAFNEKLFF,TRBD1,many,TRBV5-6,TRBJ1-4
TGTGCCAGCAGTATAACAGAGACTAACTATGGCTACACCTTC,CASSITETNYGYTF,.,.,TRBV28,TRBJ1-2
TGCAGTGCTAGAGATGATCGCGGGACTCTCTATACGCAGTATTTT,CSARDDRGTLYTQYF,.,many,TRBV20-1,TRBJ2-3
TGTGCCAGCAGTCAGACAGGGGGCGGCAATCAGCCCCAGCATTTT,CASSQTGGGNQPQHF,TRBD1,few,TRBV7-8,TRBJ1-5
TGCGCCAGCAGCCAAGTCCGATCGGTCAGGGGGGAATACGAGCAGTACTTC,CASSQVRSVRGEYEQYF,.,.,TRBV4-1,TRBJ2-7
TGCGCCAGCAGCCAAGATTTTGGGACTAGCGGGAGCTACGAGCAGTACTTC,CASSQDFGTSGSYEQYF,TRBD2,.,TRBV4-3,TRBJ2-7
TGTGCCAGCAGGCCCCAGGGGGAGGATACGCAGTATTTT,CASRPQGEDTQYF,TRBD1,few,TRBV11-3,TRBJ2-3
TGTGCCAGCAGTTCCTTAGAAGCGGGCATCTACAATGAGCAGTTCTTC,CASSSLEAGIYNEQFF,.,.,TRBV6-5,TRBJ2-1
TGCAGTGCTAGACCGAATCGGGGGGCCTGGACTAGCACAGATACGCAGTATTTT,CSARPNRGAWTSTDTQYF,.,.,TRBV20-1,TRBJ2-3
TGTGCCAGCAGCACAGAGGCAGGGGTCCTAAATAAAAAACTGTTTTTT,CASSTEAGVLNKKLFF,.,once,TRBV7-2,TRBJ1-4
TGTGCCAGCAGCCTCCTTAGCGGGACATACAATGAGCAGTTCTTC,CASSLLSGTYNEQFF,TRBD2,.,TRBV7-6,TRBJ2-1